Described below is a single T cell receptor (beta chain) sequence and its context. The data were taken from a study of control samples from healthy donors and cancer patients. The data were produced by immunoSEQ multiplex PCR, yet TCRdb's version contains in-frame clones alone and is incomplete. Among about 150,000 clones, approximately 93% were seen once, and the ten largest hold 2.4%. This clonotype was obtained from a man aged 50 to 59 in good health. The sample comprised blood.

CDR3 nucleotides: TGTGCCAGCAGTGAATTATCGGTGGGCTACACCTTC. It yields the protein CASSELSVGYTF. This sequence joins TRBV25-1 and TRBJ1-2; no definite D call. V was shortened by 1 base and J by 8 bases, with 8 bases between the two germline ends. Germline CDR1 reads MGHDK; CDR2 reads SYGVNS. The CDR3 length is 12 residues.